The 18 T cell receptor beta chains listed next were all sequenced from one sample in a study of blood T cell repertoires in COVID-19. TCRdb's table, derived via immunoSEQ multiplex PCR, lists solely in-frame clones and lacks some. The table includes some 130,000 clones, roughly three quarters detected once. Sequenced sample: peripheral blood. These receptors came from a woman in her seventies with acute or convalescent COVID-19.

The CDR3 here is CASSPPGDEQFF. The CDR3 nucleotides read TGCGCCAGCAGCCCGCCGGGAGATGAGCAGTTCTTC. The gene calls are TRBV5-1 and TRBJ2-1; TRBD2 is a possible D gene (6 bases). The CDR3 runs 12 residues. Germline V gene sequence: CDR1 SGHRS, CDR2 YFSETQ. V was clipped by 4 bases and J by 8 bases, with 10 bases between them. Filled out from reference TRBV5-1 and TRBJ2-1, the complete variable domain reads KAGVTQTPRYLIKTRGQQVTLSCSPISGHRSVSWYQQTPGQGLQFLFEYFSETQRNKGNFPGRFSGRQFSNSRSEMNVSTLELGDSALYLCASSPPGDEQFFGPGTRLTVL.

The rearrangement joins TRBV7-2 to TRBJ1-4, with a possible D match to TRBD1 (5 bases). CDR3 length: 15 residues. Between the trimmed V and J ends, which lost 3 bases and 7 bases, there was a span of 15 bases. Germline values: CDR1 SGHTA, CDR2 FQGNSA. CDR3 DNA: TGTGCCAGCAGCTTTTCAGGGAGGGGTTTTGAAAAACTGTTTTTT. It encodes CASSFSGRGFEKLFF.

The rearrangement links TRBV5-4 to TRBJ2-6; D gene uncertain. V lost 0 bases and J 0 bases, leaving 10 bases between the germline ends. Germline lookup yields CDR1 SGHNT and CDR2 YYREEE (reference sequence). This CDR3 has 17 residues. CDR3 sequence: CASSLERLVSGANVLTF. In DNA, the CDR3 is TGTGCCAGCAGCTTGGAGCGTTTAGTCTCTGGGGCCAACGTCCTGACTTTC.

This clone was observed at least ten times. This chain uses TRBV9 with TRBJ2-1, with a possible D match to TRBD2 (5 bases). The CDR3 runs 15 residues. Germline V CDR1 and CDR2: SGDLS, YYNGEE. V gave up 6 bases and J gave up 8 bases, with 21 bases separating them. Here the CDR3 DNA reads TGTGCCAGCACCAGGAGAGCGGTTTCGAGAGATGAGCAGTTCTTC. Its translation is CASTRRAVSRDEQFF.

This clone was seen only a few times. The chain links TRBV4-1 to TRBJ1-3, with D perhaps matching TRBD1 (6 bases). This CDR3 spans 18 amino acids. V was cut by 0 bases and J by 0 bases, with 15 bases left in between. Germline V CDR1 and CDR2: MGHRA, YSYEKL. The CDR3 nucleotides read TGCGCCAGCAGCCAAGACGCTCTTAAGGACAGCTCTGGAAACACCATATATTTT. Encoded protein: CASSQDALKDSSGNTIYF.

This chain connects TRBV3-1 (or the pseudogene TRBV3-2) to TRBJ2-7, with 10 nucleotides matching TRBD2. The germline V gene has CDR1 LGHDT and CDR2 YNNKEL (reference sequence). The CDR3 consists of 15 residues. Germline trimming cut 1 base from V and 3 bases from J; bases unmatched to any gene: 3. In nucleotides, the CDR3 is TGTGCCAGCAGCCAAGCGAGCGGGAGGGTCTACGAGCAGTACTTC. Amino acids: CASSQASGRVYEQYF.

This clone was counted between two and nine times. The J gene is TRBJ2-3, the V gene TRBV7-3; 9 positions agree with TRBD2. The CDR3 consists of 14 residues. V shed 2 bases, J shed 8 bases, and the junction held 5 bases outside the gene matches. The V gene's germline CDR1 is SGHTA and CDR2 FQGTGA. This CDR3 reads CASSLSGGRGTQYF. In DNA, the CDR3 is TGTGCCAGCAGCTTATCGGGCGGGAGGGGTACGCAGTATTTT.

J is TRBJ2-7 and V is TRBV2; 8 positions match TRBD2. The CDR3 totals 13 residues. V dropped 7 bases and J dropped 6; count of bases not matched to a gene: 8. Germline V CDR1 and CDR2: SNHLY, FYNNEI. CDR3 nucleotides: TGTGCCAGCAAACCCGGGGGGGGGATCGAGCAGTACTTC. It yields the protein CASKPGGGIEQYF.

The CDR3 DNA follows: TGTGCCAGCAGTTTAGGGACAGGGCCGACCACTGAAGCTTTCTTT. Translating it yields CASSLGTGPTTEAFF. J is TRBJ1-1 and V is TRBV27, with 9 bases aligning to TRBD1. From germline, CDR1 is MNHEY and CDR2 SMNVEV (reference sequence). The junction had 5 bases not matched to a gene; V was cut back by 2 bases and J by 4 bases. The CDR3 extends over 15 amino acids.

The rearrangement joins TRBV9 to TRBJ1-6; TRBD1 matches at 8 bases. The CDR3 length is 18 residues. V dropped 0 bases and J dropped 7; count of bases not matched to a gene: 12. Germline CDR1 reads SGDLS; CDR2 reads YYNGEE. CDR3 residues: CASSVGTTAGGRNSPLHF. The DNA for the CDR3 is TGTGCCAGCAGCGTAGGCACTACGGCAGGGGGCAGAAATTCACCCCTCCACTTT.

Within the sample, this clone is medium-sized. The chain is built from TRBV7-2 and TRBJ1-2; 7 bases line up with TRBD1. Germline trimming cut 0 bases from V and 6 bases from J; bases unmatched to any gene: 16. Looked up from germline, CDR1 is SGHTA and CDR2 is FQGNSA. This CDR3 spans 18 amino acids. The CDR3 sequence is CASSLALRGRPPRDGYTF. CDR3 bases: TGTGCCAGCAGCTTAGCGCTGAGGGGGCGGCCGCCCCGAGATGGCTACACCTTC.

J is TRBJ2-3 and V is TRBV24-1; 7 positions match TRBD2. CDR1 and CDR2 from the germline V gene are KGHDR and SFDVKD. The V gene end was trimmed by 8 bases and the J gene end by 2 bases; junction bases not matched to a gene: 6. There are 14 residues in the CDR3. The chain's CDR3 is CATNAGDYTDTQYF. DNA of the CDR3: TGTGCCACCAACGCGGGGGACTACACAGATACGCAGTATTTT.

The chain combines TRBV5-1 with TRBJ2-7; tentatively, D is TRBD2 (5 bases). V lost 2 bases and J lost 0, with 9 bases in between. From germline, CDR1 is SGHRS and CDR2 YFSETQ. There are 14 residues in the CDR3. CDR3 in DNA: TGCGCCAGCAGCTTTCGACGGGACTCCTACGAGCAGTACTTC. Translation: CASSFRRDSYEQYF. Full variable domain (outside the CDR3, taken from reference TRBV5-1 and TRBJ2-7): KAGVTQTPRYLIKTRGQQVTLSCSPISGHRSVSWYQQTPGQGLQFLFEYFSETQRNKGNFPGRFSGRQFSNSRSEMNVSTLELGDSALYLCASSFRRDSYEQYFGPGTRLTVT.

V usage is TRBV3-1 (or the pseudogene TRBV3-2) and J usage is TRBJ1-5; 10 bases fit TRBD1. The trim removed 0 bases at V and 0 bases at J, leaving 5 bases unmatched. Germline values: CDR1 LGHDT, CDR2 YNNKEL (reference sequence). The CDR3 has 18 residues. Here the CDR3 reads CASSQDRTGGYSNQPQHF. The CDR3 nucleotides read TGTGCCAGCAGCCAAGATCGGACAGGGGGGTATAGCAATCAGCCCCAGCATTTT.

The V gene is TRBV3-1 (or the pseudogene TRBV3-2), the J gene TRBJ1-6, with D unclear. CDR1 LGHDT and CDR2 YNNKEL come from the germline V gene (reference sequence). This CDR3 is 15 amino acids long. V shed 0 bases and J shed 10 bases, with 13 bases lying between them. The CDR3 sequence is CASSQDPGIGSPLHF. The CDR3 DNA reads TGTGCCAGCAGCCAAGATCCGGGAATAGGATCACCCCTCCACTTT.

This clone has a count of ten or more. The V gene is TRBV6-5, the J gene TRBJ2-7; D perhaps matches TRBD1 (5 bases). Trimming left V 0 bases short and J 0 bases short, with 12 bases between. From germline, CDR1 is MNHEY and CDR2 SVGAGI. This CDR3 contains 16 residues. The CDR3 reads CASSYSRGASSYEQYF. The CDR3 bases are TGTGCCAGCAGTTACTCAAGGGGCGCGAGCTCCTACGAGCAGTACTTC.

The chain carries TRBV5-4 and TRBJ1-2; D call uncertain. Per germline, CDR1 SGHNT and CDR2 YYREEE (reference sequence). Trimming took 2 bases from V and 0 from J, leaving 11 bases between them. This CDR3 has 15 residues. The CDR3 sequence: CASSFFDGANYGYTF. The CDR3 region has the DNA TGTGCCAGCAGCTTCTTCGACGGAGCTAACTATGGCTACACCTTC. Looking up the rest from reference TRBV5-4 and TRBJ1-2 gives the full variable domain: ETGVTQSPTHLIKTRGQQVTLRCSSQSGHNTVSWYQQALGQGPQFIFQYYREEENGRGNFPPRFSGLQFPNYSSELNVNALELDDSALYLCASSFFDGANYGYTFGSGTRLTVV.

This chain connects TRBV7-3 to TRBJ2-3, with 8 bases that match TRBD2. CDR1 is SGHTA, CDR2 FQGTGA, per germline. With 5 bases clipped from V and 1 base from J, the junction kept 5 bases outside the gene matches. This CDR3 is 15 amino acids long. CDR3 loop: CASSRLAGRTDTQYF. CDR3 nucleotide sequence: TGTGCCAGCAGCCGGTTAGCGGGACGCACAGATACGCAGTATTTT. Supplemented by reference TRBV7-3 and TRBJ2-3, the full variable domain reads GAGVSQTPSNKVTEKGKYVELRCDPISGHTALYWYRQSLGQGPEFLIYFQGTGAADDSGLPNDRFFAVRPEGSVSTLKIQRTERGDSAVYLCASSRLAGRTDTQYFGPGTRLTVL.